The 29 T cell receptor beta chains given below trace back to one sample, sequenced in a study of blood T cells in healthy people across ages. The use of a sample-barcoded 5' primer and a J-beta primer mix characterized a second PCR of roughly 6 to 12 cycles. MiXCR was run by TCRdb on the 5' RACE reads, yielding one entry per CDR3 protein. Of around 1.7 million distinct CDR3 sequences listed, roughly 27% were seen once; the top ten hold approximately 7.7%. Sequencing input: blood. The receptor set was obtained from a woman in her thirties in good health.

The genes are TRBV28 and TRBJ2-2, with D perhaps given as TRBD1 or TRBD2 (5 bases each). This CDR3 is built from 14 residues. CDR1 is MDHEN, CDR2 SYDVKM, per germline. V lost 10 bases and J lost 2, with 14 bases in between. CDR3 in DNA: TGTGCCACCCACGGGGCGGATAACACCGGGGAGCTGTTTTTT. Translation gives CATHGADNTGELFF. The entire variable domain, with the rest obtained from reference TRBV28 and TRBJ2-2, is as follows: DVKVTQSSRYLVKRTGEKVFLECVQDMDHENMFWYRQDPGLGLRLIYFSYDVKMKEKGDIPEGYSVSREKKERFSLILESASTNQTSMYLCATHGADNTGELFFGEGSRLTVL.

The rearrangement links TRBV5-1 to TRBJ2-2, with a tentative D call TRBD1 (6 bases). The germline CDR1 and CDR2 sequences are SGHRS and YFSETQ. The CDR3 sequence is 15 residues long. The V end lost 1 base, the J end lost 6 bases, and 13 bases lay between the germline ends. The DNA of the CDR3 is TGCGCCAGCAGCTTGCATTACAGGGAGTCCGGGGAGCTGTTTTTT. Encoded protein: CASSLHYRESGELFF.

This clonotype was seen ten or more times. A junction end diverges from the germline sequence, so it may reflect a read error. This chain uses TRBV5-1 with TRBJ2-7; 8 bases map to TRBD1. CDR3 length equals 13 residues. CDR1 SGHRS and CDR2 YFSETQ come from the germline V gene. CDR3 in amino acids: CASSLDRGNEQYF. The CDR3 coding sequence is TGTGCCAGCAGCTTAGACAGGGGAAACGAGCAGTACTTC.

CDR3: CASSEGTEGDTQYF. The CDR3 nucleotides are TGCGCCAGCAGCGAGGGGACCGAGGGAGATACGCAGTATTTT. J is TRBJ2-3 and V is TRBV5-1; D is possibly TRBD1 or TRBD2 (5 bases each). The CDR3 consists of 14 residues. V was shortened by 4 bases and J by 5 bases, with 14 bases between the two germline ends. Germline values: CDR1 SGHRS, CDR2 YFSETQ.

This clonotype was observed a few times. V is TRBV11-2 and J is TRBJ2-5; D possibly matches TRBD1 or TRBD2 (5 bases each). Germline-derived CDR1 and CDR2 are SGHAT and FQNNGV. The CDR3 is 14 amino acids. V dropped 5 bases and J dropped 7 bases, with 17 bases sitting between them. The CDR3 region is CASSRGVAGGTQYF. The CDR3 DNA sequence: TGTGCCAGCAGCCGGGGCGTTGCGGGTGGGACCCAGTACTTC.

The gene calls are TRBV20-1 and TRBJ2-5; D uncertain. The germline gives CDR1 DFQATT, CDR2 SNEGSKA (reference sequence). V lost 3 bases and J 2 bases, leaving 13 bases between the germline ends. There are 14 residues in the CDR3. CDR3: CSARGHNAQETQYF. In nucleotides, the CDR3 is TGCAGTGCTAGGGGCCACAATGCTCAAGAGACCCAGTACTTC.

A few counts support this clonotype. The chain couples TRBV7-9 to TRBJ1-4, with a possible D match to TRBD1 (5 bases). V lost 8 bases and J 3 bases, leaving 25 bases between the germline ends. This CDR3 is built from 18 residues. In germline, CDR1 is SEHNR, CDR2 FQNEAQ (reference sequence). The CDR3 loop is CASGTSQRGRWANEKLFF. DNA for the CDR3: TGTGCCAGCGGAACTTCCCAAAGGGGCAGGTGGGCTAATGAAAAACTGTTTTTT.

CDR3 residues: CSVPTPGGGYTF. The CDR3 DNA sequence: TGCAGCGTCCCGACCCCCGGCGGGGGCTACACCTTC. The chain combines TRBV29-1 with TRBJ1-2; D gene ambiguous. From germline, CDR1 is SQVTM and CDR2 ANQGSEA. CDR3 length: 12 amino acids. Deletions cut 6 bases from V and 8 bases from J, with 16 bases between.

This chain joins TRBV7-8 and TRBJ2-1; 8 bases are shared with TRBD2. V was pared by 2 bases and J by 5 bases, with 8 bases of the junction left unmatched. Germline CDR1 SGHVS, CDR2 FQNEAQ. The CDR3 is 16 residues long. This chain's CDR3 is CASSLQGLVPNNEQFF. In DNA form, the CDR3 reads TGTGCCAGCAGCTTACAGGGACTAGTGCCTAACAATGAGCAGTTCTTC.

The V call is TRBV7-2, the J call TRBJ2-3; D not resolved. Deletions cut 3 bases from V and 8 bases from J, with 15 bases between. The CDR3 extends over 14 amino acids. In germline, CDR1 is SGHTA, CDR2 FQGNSA. CDR3 protein: CASSLWDAGPTQYF. The CDR3 bases are TGTGCCAGCAGCTTGTGGGATGCAGGTCCTACGCAGTATTTT.

The sample holds a few counts of this clonotype. V gene TRBV6-1 combines with J gene TRBJ2-3; 7 nucleotides match TRBD1. CDR3 size: 17 residues. The V segment lost 6 bases and the J segment 0 bases; nucleotides outside the gene matches: 12. Germline V gene data show CDR1 as MNHNS and CDR2 as SASEGT. Here the CDR3 DNA reads TGTGCCAGCAGCCCCCGACGGACAGGACAAAGCACAGATACGCAGTATTTT. Encoded protein: CASSPRRTGQSTDTQYF.

This clonotype appeared a single time. The rearrangement uses TRBV15 and TRBJ1-1, with no clear D. Germline CDR1 and CDR2: LNHNV and YYDKDF (reference sequence). V was pared by 6 bases and J by 2 bases, with 4 bases between. This CDR3 has 11 amino acids. The CDR3 sequence: CATRINTEAFF. As DNA, the CDR3 is TGTGCCACCAGGATTAACACTGAAGCTTTCTTT.

Concerning this clonotype: Since a much larger clone is just one base distant, this may be a read error. The chain has TRBV9 and TRBJ2-7, with D maybe TRBD2 (6 bases). CDR1 is SGDLS and CDR2 is YYNGEE in the germline V gene. This CDR3 spans 13 amino acids. The CDR3 DNA is TGTGTCAGCAGCGCGGGACTTTCCTACGAGCAGTACTTC. Protein: CVSSAGLSYEQYF.

Comment on this clonotype: The CDR3 end shows no conserved phenylalanine or tryptophan, and so a read error is likely. The V gene is TRBV5-6, the J gene TRBJ1-5; D is uncertain. Trimming removed 0 bases at V and 3 bases at J, with 19 bases between. Germline assignment: CDR1 SGHDT and CDR2 YYEEEE. The CDR3 is 18 amino acids. The CDR3: CASSLGFGESRNNQPQHC. DNA for the CDR3: TGTGCCAGCAGCTTGGGGTTCGGGGAGAGTCGAAACAATCAGCCCCAGCATTGT.

In its sample, this clonotype was seen a few times. Sequence at one end of the junction differs from germline and may be a read error. The V call is TRBV28, the J call TRBJ2-4; tentative D call: TRBD1 (6 bases). The CDR3 spans 16 residues. Per germline, CDR1 MDHEN and CDR2 SYDVKM. The CDR3 DNA sequence: TGCGCCAGCAGTTCCCCTTGGGGGCCGGGAATTTACGGGCAGTACTTC. As protein: CASSSPWGPGIYGQYF.

On this clonotype itself: A read error may explain this, as a much larger clone is one base away. The chain carries TRBV24-1 and TRBJ2-7, with TRBD1 identical over 10 bases. Per the germline V gene, CDR1 is KGHDR and CDR2 is SFDVKD. Trimming at V came to 7 bases and at J to 2 bases, leaving 4 bases not matched to a gene. The CDR3 has 14 amino acids. CDR3 sequence: CATREGQGPYEQYF. The CDR3 nucleotides are TGTGCCACCAGGGAGGGACAGGGGCCCTACGAGCAGTACTTC.

This clonotype showed up many times. The chain is built from TRBV5-1 and TRBJ2-7; TRBD2 might be the D (6 bases). V lost 3 bases and J lost 2, with 12 bases in between. This CDR3 has 14 residues. Germline CDR1 and CDR2: SGHRS and YFSETQ. CDR3 coding DNA: TGCGCCAGCAGCTCCGGGGGACCTCCCTACGAGCAGTACTTC. It encodes CASSSGGPPYEQYF. Together with reference TRBV5-1 and TRBJ2-7, the CDR3 gives the full variable domain: KAGVTQTPRYLIKTRGQQVTLSCSPISGHRSVSWYQQTPGQGLQFLFEYFSETQRNKGNFPGRFSGRQFSNSRSEMNVSTLELGDSALYLCASSSGGPPYEQYFGPGTRLTVT.

This clonotype was detected ten times or more. The chain combines TRBV2 with TRBJ2-7, with a tentative D call TRBD1 (6 bases). The V gene's germline CDR1 is SNHLY and CDR2 FYNNEI. V was clipped by 5 bases and J by 1 base, with 9 bases between them. CDR3 size: 13 residues. The CDR3 DNA reads as TGTGCCAGCAGTACAGGGATATCCTACGAGCAGTACTTC. It encodes CASSTGISYEQYF.

The V gene is TRBV29-1, the J gene TRBJ2-2; 7 bases match TRBD1. Germline-derived CDR1 and CDR2 are SQVTM and ANQGSEA. The trim removed 7 bases at V and 4 bases at J, leaving 9 bases unmatched. This CDR3 region has 14 residues. Here the CDR3 DNA reads TGCAGCGCCTTAGAGGGGGCTAGCACCGGGGAGCTGTTTTTT. It is translated as CSALEGASTGELFF.

As for this clonotype: A much larger clone differs from this one at a single base, so this may be a read error. The CDR3: CASSLDRTSRGQYF. The CDR3 nucleotides read TGTGCCAGCAGCTTAGATAGGACCTCCAGGGGGCAGTACTTC. The chain links TRBV7-2 to TRBJ2-7; a possible D gene is TRBD1 (6 bases). V lost 1 base and J 9 bases, leaving 16 bases between the germline ends. The CDR3 is 14 amino acids. CDR1 and CDR2 from the germline V gene are SGHTA and FQGNSA.

V usage is TRBV20-1 and J usage is TRBJ1-1; maybe TRBD1 (6 bases). In germline, CDR1 is DFQATT, CDR2 SNEGSKA (reference sequence). The CDR3 consists of 16 residues. Trimming cost V 2 bases and J 3 bases, with 19 bases left between them. The CDR3, as DNA: TGCAGTGCTAGACGACATTTAGGGGGTGTGGACACTGAAGCTTTCTTT. It encodes CSARRHLGGVDTEAFF.

This rearrangement joins TRBV20-1 to TRBJ2-7; D not certain. CDR1 is DFQATT, CDR2 SNEGSKA, per germline (reference sequence). The CDR3 loop spans 12 amino acids. V dropped 8 bases and J dropped 5 bases, with 16 bases sitting between them. The CDR3 nucleotides read TGCAGTCCATCCCCCAAGGTCCACGAGCAGTACTTC. This codes for CSPSPKVHEQYF.

The rearrangement links TRBV2 to TRBJ2-4; D may correspond to TRBD1 or TRBD2 (5 bases each). CDR3 length: 14 amino acids. From germline, CDR1 is SNHLY and CDR2 FYNNEI. V lost 8 bases and J 3 bases, leaving 14 bases between the germline ends. Written as DNA, the CDR3 is TGTGCCAGCGGCACCGGGACCAACAAAAACATTCAGTACTTC. Amino acid sequence: CASGTGTNKNIQYF. Using reference TRBV2 and TRBJ2-4 for the parts outside the CDR3, the full variable domain is EPEVTQTPSHQVTQMGQEVILRCVPISNHLYFYWYRQILGQKVEFLVSFYNNEISEKSEIFDDQFSVERPDGSNFTLKIRSTKLEDSAMYFCASGTGTNKNIQYFGAGTRLSVL.

The V and J genes are TRBV11-2 and TRBJ2-1; D tentatively fits TRBD1 or TRBD2 (5 bases each). The CDR3 runs to 14 residues. Per the germline V gene, CDR1 is SGHAT and CDR2 is FQNNGV. Trimming removed 10 bases at V and 3 bases at J, with 16 bases between. CDR3 sequence: CATQSLGDYNEQFF. The CDR3 DNA sequence: TGTGCCACCCAAAGTTTGGGGGACTACAATGAGCAGTTCTTC.

V usage is TRBV28 and J usage is TRBJ2-7; the match to TRBD2 covers 9 bases. From germline, CDR1 is MDHEN and CDR2 SYDVKM. This CDR3 comprises 18 residues. The trim removed 3 bases at V and 0 bases at J, leaving 12 bases unmatched. CDR3 coding DNA: TGTGCCAGCAGTTTCCCCATGGGGCGGGGGGGCAGCTCCTACGAGCAGTACTTC. It yields the protein CASSFPMGRGGSSYEQYF.

This clonotype has a handful of counts. The V call is TRBV7-2, the J call TRBJ2-1, with unresolved D. Trimming left V 8 bases short and J 4 bases short, with 6 bases between. This CDR3 is 11 amino acids long. Per the germline V gene, CDR1 is SGHTA and CDR2 is FQGNSA. The CDR3 loop reads CASGKYNEQFF. In DNA, the CDR3 is TGTGCCAGCGGCAAGTACAATGAGCAGTTCTTC.

The V and J genes are TRBV2 and TRBJ1-2, with no clear D. There are 12 residues in the CDR3. Germline V gene lookup returns CDR1 SNHLY and CDR2 FYNNEI. Trimming took off 11 bases at V and 7 bases at J, with 17 bases between the two ends. The CDR3 DNA follows: TGTGCCTTCTCGAGGGCAGCTGGTGGCTACACCTTC. Translating it yields CAFSRAAGGYTF.

This clonotype was counted a few times. The chain has TRBV6-5 and TRBJ1-2, with D unclear. V lost 0 bases and J 5 bases, leaving 13 bases between the germline ends. Germline CDR1 MNHEY, CDR2 SVGAGI. This CDR3 contains 15 residues. The CDR3: CASSYSAKSPYGYTF. The DNA of the CDR3 is TGTGCCAGCAGTTACTCGGCTAAATCCCCATATGGCTACACCTTC.

This chain uses TRBV9 with TRBJ2-5, with a weak D call TRBD2 (5 bases). The J call is in doubt because the DNA end fits TRBJ2-7 better. The CDR3 has 14 amino acids. The V gene's germline CDR1 is SGDLS and CDR2 YYNGEE. CDR3 sequence reads: CASSVGSSGTEQYF. The CDR3 DNA reads as TGTGCCAGCAGCGTAGGGAGCTCGGGAACCGAGCAGTACTTC.